This TCR beta chain was recovered during a study of human T cells and chemical hapten exposure (dated by TCRdb to about 2021). For context, the study as a whole: For sensitization, 2% DPC in acetone was applied to a roughly 2 cm by roughly 2 cm area of upper inner arm skin. Throughout the study period of roughly 24 weeks, patients also received therapeutic DPC doses to the scalp every week. Patch testing was performed on the upper back with Finn chambers containing 0.01% DPC, and the patch tests were scored after 6 days according to International Contact Dermatitis Research Group standards. Alopecia areata with under or over 50% scalp involvement, alopecia totalis and alopecia universalis were represented in the patient cohort, which was mostly female. The libraries were sequenced as a pool, and the TCR yield per sample differed mostly because of small variations in library volumes within the pool. The study tracked peripheral blood TCR repertoire changes in vivo during primary and secondary sensitization to the hapten diphenylcyclopropenone (DPC) in alopecia patients. Blood samples were taken from patients before sensitization (week 0) and then at 2, 6 and about 24 weeks after DPC sensitization. For TCR sequencing, blood came from about 28 alopecia patients at anywhere from one to four time points (pre-sensitization, 2, 6 and 24 weeks). The study at large found these results: Alopecia, a presumed autoimmune disease, was present in all patients, so the immune response of the patients might differ from that of healthy individuals. After repeated subsampling, changes were observed in the strength of the expansion versus patch-test correlation and in the threshold at which the correlation became significant. Patch test score was positively correlated with the number of PT1 expanded TCRs, with significance at thresholds 8, 16 and 32 but not at 4. The number of TCRs above 1 in 1000 frequency did not change with DPC sensitization; there was no evidence of global repertoire structure alterations. Significantly more large CDR3 similarity clusters were formed by expanded TCRs than by pre-sensitization or healthy control sets, consistent with antigen-driven responses.

The method was RACE. The data were produced on a NextSeq 500. During library preparation, unique molecular identifiers were attached to individual cDNA molecules so that TCRs could be counted in a quantitative, reproducible way. For every blood RNA sample, sequencing covered both the TCR alpha and TCR beta chains. Concerning the study's data processing: The median number of TCRs per sample was 95,638, ranging from roughly 20,000 to 690,600. The Decombinator software suite was used to annotate the V, J and CDR3 of the TCR reads. For the PS versus PT1 abundance plots, all samples were subsampled to the same number of TCRs (28,000). TCRs were defined as expanded if absent before sensitization and observed at least eight times at the 2-week time point. TCRdb trimmed public reads at Q25 via fastp, called clones via MiXCR and kept in-frame beta chains. Every distinct CDR3 protein forms one entry, paired with its most common genes and DNA. The V and J calls and clone size are TCRdb's, not the authors'. This sample holds 150,000 to 200,000 distinct CDR3 sequences; more than 25% were observed only once. Jointly, the top ten make up roughly 3% of the sample.

This clonotype was seen a few times. Its recognized antigen is unknown. No per-base quality is available; no much larger clone lies one base away. Per the publication, the time point label means: pre-sensitization, week 0. The treatment or condition label corresponds to: therapeutic diphenylcyclopropenone sensitization with weekly scalp DPC. At each patch-test visit, blood was drawn before the patch test was applied. To be eligible, patients had to be aged 18 to 70, diagnosed with alopecia and judged suitable for DPC therapy, while pregnant patients were excluded. Total RNA was isolated from unfractionated whole blood collected in Tempus Blood RNA tubes. The sequence was collected from a woman younger than 45 with alopecia areata. Some clones in this sample may be carry-over from other donors' samples. Specimen: whole blood, collected in connection with sensitization to the hapten diphenylcyclopropenone (DPC).

Here is the DNA: TGTGCCAGCAGCCCCGAGGTGGGACTAGCGGGAACGTACAATGAGCAGTTCTTC. Translated, this is CASSPEVGLAGTYNEQFF. Rearrangement joined TRBV7-9 to TRBJ2-1; the central 13 bases match TRBD2. From its cysteine to its phenylalanine, the CDR3 spans 18 amino acids. CDR3 DNA only is kept here, 54 bases in frame from base 1. Trimming accounts for 5 bases at V and 4 bases at J, while the number of junction bases matched to no gene is 11. The germline V gene (reference sequence) supplies CDR1 SEHNR and CDR2 FQNEAQ. Reference TRBV7-9 and TRBJ2-1 genes cover what lies past the CDR3, so the full variable domain is DTGVSQNPRHKITKRGQNVTFRCDPISEHNRLYWYRQTLGQGPEFLTYFQNEAQLEKSRLLSDRFSAERPKGSFSTLEIQRTEQGDSAMYLCASSPEVGLAGTYNEQFFGPGTRLTVL.